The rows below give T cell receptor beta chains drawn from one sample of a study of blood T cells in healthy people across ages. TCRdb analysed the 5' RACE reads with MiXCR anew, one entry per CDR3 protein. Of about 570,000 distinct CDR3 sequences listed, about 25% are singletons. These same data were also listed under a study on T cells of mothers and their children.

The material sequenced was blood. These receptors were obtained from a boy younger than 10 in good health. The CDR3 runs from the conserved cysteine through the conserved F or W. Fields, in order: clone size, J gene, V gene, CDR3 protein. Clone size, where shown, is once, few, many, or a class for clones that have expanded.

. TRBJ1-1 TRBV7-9 CASSLEGQASHTEAFF
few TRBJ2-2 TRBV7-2 CASSSLLNTGELFF
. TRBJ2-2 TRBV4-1 CASSQTGPPGLPGELFF
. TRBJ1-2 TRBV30 CAWGYRGPYGYTF
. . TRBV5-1 CASSDNRVNEQFF
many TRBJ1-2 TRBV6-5 CASSYSRTGGNYGYTF
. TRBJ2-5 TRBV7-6 CASSLVAHPRDRIETQYF
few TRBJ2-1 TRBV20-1 CSAGTGVINEQFF
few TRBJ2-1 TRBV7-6 CASSLVRRGGYNEQFF
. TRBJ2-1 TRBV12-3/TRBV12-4 CASSFWYGDNEQFF
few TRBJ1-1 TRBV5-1 CASSWTGGLMNTEAFF
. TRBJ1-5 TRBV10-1 CASSADSYQPQHF
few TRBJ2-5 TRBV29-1 CSADTTGTIQETQYF
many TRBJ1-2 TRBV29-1 CSVEVGHGYTF
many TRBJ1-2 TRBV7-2 CASTPSAGEAYGYTF
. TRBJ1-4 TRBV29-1 CSAGTAGNEKLFF